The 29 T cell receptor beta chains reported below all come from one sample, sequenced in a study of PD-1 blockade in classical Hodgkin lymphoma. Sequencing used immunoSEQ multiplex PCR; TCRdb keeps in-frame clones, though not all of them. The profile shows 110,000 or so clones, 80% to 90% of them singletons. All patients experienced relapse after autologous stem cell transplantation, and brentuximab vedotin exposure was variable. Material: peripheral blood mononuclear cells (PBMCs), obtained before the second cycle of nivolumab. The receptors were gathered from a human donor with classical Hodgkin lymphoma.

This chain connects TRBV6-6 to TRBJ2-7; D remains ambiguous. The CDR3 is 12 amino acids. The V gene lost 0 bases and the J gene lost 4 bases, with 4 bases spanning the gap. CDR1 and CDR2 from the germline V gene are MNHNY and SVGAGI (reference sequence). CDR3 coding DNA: TGTGCCAGCAGTTACTCAGAATACGAGCAGTACTTC. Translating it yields CASSYSEYEQYF.

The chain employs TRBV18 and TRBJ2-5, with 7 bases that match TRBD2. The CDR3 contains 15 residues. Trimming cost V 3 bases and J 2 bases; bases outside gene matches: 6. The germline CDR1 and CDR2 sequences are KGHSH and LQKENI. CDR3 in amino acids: CASSPRTSAQETQYF. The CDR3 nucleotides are TGTGCCAGCTCACCGCGGACTAGTGCGCAAGAGACCCAGTACTTC.

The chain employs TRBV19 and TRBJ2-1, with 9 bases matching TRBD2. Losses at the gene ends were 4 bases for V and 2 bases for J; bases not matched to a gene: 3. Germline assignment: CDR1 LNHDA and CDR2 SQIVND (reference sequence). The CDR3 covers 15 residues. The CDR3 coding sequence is TGTGCCAGTAGTAAGGGACTAGCCACCTACAATGAGCAGTTCTTC. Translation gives CASSKGLATYNEQFF.

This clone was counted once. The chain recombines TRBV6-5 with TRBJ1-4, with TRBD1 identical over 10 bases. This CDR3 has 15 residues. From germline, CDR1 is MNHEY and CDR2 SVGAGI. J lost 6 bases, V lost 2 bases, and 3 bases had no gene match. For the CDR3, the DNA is TGTGCCAGCAGTTACACCGGGACAGGGGATGAAAAACTGTTTTTT. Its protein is CASSYTGTGDEKLFF.

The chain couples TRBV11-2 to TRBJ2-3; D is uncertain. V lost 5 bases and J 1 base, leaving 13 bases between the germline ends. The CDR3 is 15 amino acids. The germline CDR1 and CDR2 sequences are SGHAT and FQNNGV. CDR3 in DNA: TGTGCCAGCAGCGTTGAACGGCTCCGCACAGATACGCAGTATTTT. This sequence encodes CASSVERLRTDTQYF.

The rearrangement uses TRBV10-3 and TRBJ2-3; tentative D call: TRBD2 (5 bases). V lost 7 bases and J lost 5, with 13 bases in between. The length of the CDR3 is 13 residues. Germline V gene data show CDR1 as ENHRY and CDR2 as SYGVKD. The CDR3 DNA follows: TGTGCCATCAAGGGCGGGTCATTAGATACGCAGTATTTT. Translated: CAIKGGSLDTQYF.

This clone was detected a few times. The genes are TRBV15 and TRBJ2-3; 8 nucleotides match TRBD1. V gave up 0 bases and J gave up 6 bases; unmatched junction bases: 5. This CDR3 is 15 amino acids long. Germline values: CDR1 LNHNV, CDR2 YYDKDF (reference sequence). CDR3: CATSRDRTGKDTQYF. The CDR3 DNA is TGTGCCACCAGCAGAGATAGGACAGGGAAGGATACGCAGTATTTT. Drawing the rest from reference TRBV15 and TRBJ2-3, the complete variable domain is DAMVIQNPRYQVTQFGKPVTLSCSQTLNHNVMYWYQQKSSQAPKLLFHYYDKDFNNEADTPDNFQSRRPNTSFCFLDIRSPGLGDTAMYLCATSRDRTGKDTQYFGPGTRLTVL.

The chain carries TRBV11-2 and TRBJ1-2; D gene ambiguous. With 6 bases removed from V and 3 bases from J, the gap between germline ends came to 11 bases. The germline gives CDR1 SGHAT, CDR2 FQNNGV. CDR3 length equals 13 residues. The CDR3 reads CASRRGPYYGYTF. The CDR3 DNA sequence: TGTGCCAGCAGACGCGGACCGTACTATGGCTACACCTTC.

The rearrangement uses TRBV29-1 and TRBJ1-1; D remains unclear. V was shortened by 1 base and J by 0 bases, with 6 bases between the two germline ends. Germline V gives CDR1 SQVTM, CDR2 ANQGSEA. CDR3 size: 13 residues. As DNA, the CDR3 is TGCAGCGTTGAAGTGTCCCTGAACACTGAAGCTTTCTTT. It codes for CSVEVSLNTEAFF.

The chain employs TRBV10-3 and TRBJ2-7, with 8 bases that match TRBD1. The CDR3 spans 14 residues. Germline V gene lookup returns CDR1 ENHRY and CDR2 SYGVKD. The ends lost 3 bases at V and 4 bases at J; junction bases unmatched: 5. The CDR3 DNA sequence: TGTGCCATCAGTGACCCCGGGACAGGTTACGAGCAGTACTTC. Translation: CAISDPGTGYEQYF.

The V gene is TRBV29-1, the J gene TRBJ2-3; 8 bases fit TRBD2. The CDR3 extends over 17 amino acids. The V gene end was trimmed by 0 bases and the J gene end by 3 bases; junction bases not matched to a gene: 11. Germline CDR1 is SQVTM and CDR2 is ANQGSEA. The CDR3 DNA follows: TGCAGCGTTGAAGATGGGGAGAGCGGGAGTGTGACAGATACGCAGTATTTT. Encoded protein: CSVEDGESGSVTDTQYF.

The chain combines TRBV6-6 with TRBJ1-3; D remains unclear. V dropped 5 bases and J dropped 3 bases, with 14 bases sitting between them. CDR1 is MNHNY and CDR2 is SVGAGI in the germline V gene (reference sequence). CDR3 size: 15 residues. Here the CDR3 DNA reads TGTGCCAGCAGTAGCCGCCAGGCAGGTGGAAACACCATATATTTT. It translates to CASSSRQAGGNTIYF.

DNA for the CDR3: TGTGCTAGTGGTTTAAAGTTCTCTGGAAACACCATATATTTT. It codes for CASGLKFSGNTIYF. The J gene is TRBJ1-3, the V gene TRBV12-5; D is ambiguous. Trimming pared 3 bases from V and 0 bases from J, leaving 6 bases between. Germline V CDR1 and CDR2: LGHNT, FRNRAP. There are 14 residues in the CDR3.

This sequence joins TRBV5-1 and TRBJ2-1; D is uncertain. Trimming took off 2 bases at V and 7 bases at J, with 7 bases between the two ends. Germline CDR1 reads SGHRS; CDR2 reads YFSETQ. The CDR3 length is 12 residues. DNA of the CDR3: TGCGCCAGCAGCTTACCTCCAAATGAGCAGTTCTTC. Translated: CASSLPPNEQFF.

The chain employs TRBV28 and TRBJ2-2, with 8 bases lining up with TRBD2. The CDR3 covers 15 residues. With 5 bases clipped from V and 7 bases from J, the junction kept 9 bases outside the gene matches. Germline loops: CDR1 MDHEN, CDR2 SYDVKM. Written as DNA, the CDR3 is TGTGCCAGCAGTACGAGCGGGAGTGCGGTCGGGGAGCTGTTTTTT. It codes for CASSTSGSAVGELFF.

The CDR3 DNA follows: TGTGCCAGCAGCCCGAGGACAGGTTTAGCAGCTTTCTTT. Translating gives CASSPRTGLAAFF. The chain links TRBV7-8 to TRBJ1-1; 7 positions match TRBD1. Germline V lookup: CDR1 SGHVS, CDR2 FQNEAQ. This CDR3 is 13 amino acids long. Trimming at V came to 5 bases and at J to 10 bases, leaving 10 bases not matched to a gene.

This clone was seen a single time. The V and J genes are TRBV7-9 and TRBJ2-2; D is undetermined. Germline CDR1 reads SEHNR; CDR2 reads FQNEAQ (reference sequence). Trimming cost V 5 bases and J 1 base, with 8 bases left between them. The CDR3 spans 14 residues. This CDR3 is CASSRTGNTGELFF. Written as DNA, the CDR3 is TGTGCCAGCAGCCGGACGGGGAACACCGGGGAGCTGTTTTTT.

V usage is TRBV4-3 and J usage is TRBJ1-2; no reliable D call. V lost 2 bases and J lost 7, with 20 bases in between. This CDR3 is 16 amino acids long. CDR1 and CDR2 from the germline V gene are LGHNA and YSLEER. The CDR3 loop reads CASSQKIVLLGSGYTF. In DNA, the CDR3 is TGCGCCAGCAGCCAAAAAATCGTGTTGCTGGGTAGTGGCTACACCTTC.

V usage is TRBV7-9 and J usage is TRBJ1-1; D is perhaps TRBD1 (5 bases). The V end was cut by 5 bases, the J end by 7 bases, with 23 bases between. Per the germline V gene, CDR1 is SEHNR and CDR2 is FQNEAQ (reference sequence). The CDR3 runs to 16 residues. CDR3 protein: CASSILPGKDLGEAFF. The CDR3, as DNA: TGTGCCAGCAGCATTCTCCCAGGGAAAGATCTGGGTGAAGCTTTCTTT.

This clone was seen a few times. CDR3 nucleotides: TGTGCCTGGACGGCGGGGGGACACTATGGCTACACCTTC. This codes for CAWTAGGHYGYTF. The gene calls are TRBV30 and TRBJ1-2, with D possibly TRBD1 on 5 matching bases. V was shortened by 4 bases and J by 3 bases, with 12 bases between the two germline ends. The CDR3 loop spans 13 amino acids. Per the germline V gene, CDR1 is GTSNPN and CDR2 is SVGIG (reference sequence).

CDR3 bases: TGTGCCAGCAGTTACTCACGAAATTACGAGCAGTACTTC. This sequence encodes CASSYSRNYEQYF. V is TRBV6-5 and J is TRBJ2-7; D gene unclear. Trimming shortened V by 0 bases and J by 4 bases, and 7 bases separated the two germline ends. Per germline, CDR1 MNHEY and CDR2 SVGAGI. The CDR3 has 13 amino acids.

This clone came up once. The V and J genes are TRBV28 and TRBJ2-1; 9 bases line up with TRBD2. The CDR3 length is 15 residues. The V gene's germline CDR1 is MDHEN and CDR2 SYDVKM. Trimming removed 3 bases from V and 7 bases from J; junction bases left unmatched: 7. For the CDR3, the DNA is TGTGCCAGCAGTTTTAGGTTAGCGGGAGATAATGAGCAGTTCTTC. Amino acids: CASSFRLAGDNEQFF.

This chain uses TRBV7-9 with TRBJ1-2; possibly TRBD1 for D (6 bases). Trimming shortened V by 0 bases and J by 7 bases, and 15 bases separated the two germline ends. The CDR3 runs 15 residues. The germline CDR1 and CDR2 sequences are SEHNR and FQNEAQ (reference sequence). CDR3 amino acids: CASSLAQEGGSGYTF. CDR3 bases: TGTGCCAGCAGCTTAGCGCAAGAAGGGGGGTCTGGCTACACCTTC.

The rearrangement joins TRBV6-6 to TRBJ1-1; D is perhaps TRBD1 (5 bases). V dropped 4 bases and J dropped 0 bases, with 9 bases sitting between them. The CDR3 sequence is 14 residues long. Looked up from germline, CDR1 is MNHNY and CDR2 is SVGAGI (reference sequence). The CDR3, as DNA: TGTGCCAGCAGTTCCGACAGTATGAACACTGAAGCTTTCTTT. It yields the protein CASSSDSMNTEAFF.

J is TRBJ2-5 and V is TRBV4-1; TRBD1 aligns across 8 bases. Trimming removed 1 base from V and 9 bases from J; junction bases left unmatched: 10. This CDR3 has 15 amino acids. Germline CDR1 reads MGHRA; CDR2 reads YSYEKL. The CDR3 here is CASSQVGTGTQAQYF. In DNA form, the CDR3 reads TGCGCCAGCAGCCAAGTCGGGACAGGAACCCAGGCCCAGTACTTC.

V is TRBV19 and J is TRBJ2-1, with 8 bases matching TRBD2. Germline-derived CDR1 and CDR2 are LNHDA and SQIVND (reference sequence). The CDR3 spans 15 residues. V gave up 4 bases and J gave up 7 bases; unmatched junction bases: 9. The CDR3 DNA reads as TGTGCCAGTAGTAGTCCAGCGGGAGCGGGTAATGAGCAGTTCTTC. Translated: CASSSPAGAGNEQFF. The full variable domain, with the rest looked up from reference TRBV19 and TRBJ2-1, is DGGITQSPKYLFRKEGQNVTLSCEQNLNHDAMYWYRQDPGQGLRLIYYSQIVNDFQKGDIAEGYSVSREKKESFPLTVTSAQKNPTAFYLCASSSPAGAGNEQFFGPGTRLTVL.

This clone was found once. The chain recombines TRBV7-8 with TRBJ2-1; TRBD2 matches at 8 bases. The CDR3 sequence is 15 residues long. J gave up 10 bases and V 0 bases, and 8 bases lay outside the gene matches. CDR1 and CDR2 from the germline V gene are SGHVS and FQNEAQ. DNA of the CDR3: TGTGCCAGCAGCTTAGCAAAAGGACTAGCAGTGGAGCAGTTCTTC. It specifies CASSLAKGLAVEQFF.

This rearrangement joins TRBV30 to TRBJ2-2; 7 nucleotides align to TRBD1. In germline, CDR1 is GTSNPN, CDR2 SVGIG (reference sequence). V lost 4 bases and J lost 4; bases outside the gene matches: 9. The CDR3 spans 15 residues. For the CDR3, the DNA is TGTGCCTGGACTTGGGACAGACTTTCCACCGGGGAGCTGTTTTTT. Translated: CAWTWDRLSTGELFF.

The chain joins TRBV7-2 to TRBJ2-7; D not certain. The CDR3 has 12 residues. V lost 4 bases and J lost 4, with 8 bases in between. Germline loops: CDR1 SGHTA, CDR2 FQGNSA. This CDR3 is CASSYGVYEQYF. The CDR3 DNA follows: TGTGCCAGCAGCTATGGGGTTTACGAGCAGTACTTC.